The present entry profiles one T cell receptor beta chain with its context. The data belong to a study of T cell responses to AZD1222 COVID-19 vaccine. Germline-derived CDR1 and CDR2 are SGDLS and YYNGEE. This CDR3 is built from 14 residues. The ends were cut back, 0 bases at V and 0 bases at J, with 5 bases in the middle. Measured with immunoSEQ multiplex PCR; TCRdb has only the in-frame clones, and not every one. Here the sample spans roughly 150,000 clones, approximately 90% being singletons. The chain couples TRBV9 to TRBJ2-3; D gene ambiguous. The TCR comes from an adult in good health. The sequencing here drew on peripheral blood, taken on day 0 of AZD1222 vaccination. As DNA, the CDR3 is TGTGCCAGCAGCGTAGTTTCTAGCACAGATACGCAGTATTTT. It is translated as CASSVVSSTDTQYF.